A single sample gave rise to the 29 T cell receptor beta chains below, sequenced in a study of shared clonotypes between healthy human individuals. Profiled with immunoSEQ multiplex PCR; TCRdb holds only in-frame clones, not every one. The sample holds some 2.1 million clones, around 95% seen once. Material for sequencing was naive CD4+ T cells sorted from blood. Specified subset: CD45RA+ positively selected. These receptors were obtained from a man in his late teens or twenties in good health.

This rearrangement joins TRBV2 to TRBJ2-5; 7 bases are a match to TRBD1. J lost 0 bases, V lost 7 bases, and 8 bases had no gene match. This CDR3 spans 15 amino acids. The V gene's germline CDR1 is SNHLY and CDR2 FYNNEI. The DNA of the CDR3 is TGTGCCAGCAAACACCGGGACAGTAACCAAGAGACCCAGTACTTC. Translation gives CASKHRDSNQETQYF.

This chain connects TRBV29-1 to TRBJ1-1; the match to TRBD1 covers 7 bases. Unmatched junction bases numbered 8, after V lost 0 bases and J lost 1 base. From germline, CDR1 is SQVTM and CDR2 ANQGSEA. This CDR3 contains 16 residues. CDR3 in amino acids: CSVEDLKQGGNTEAFF. The CDR3 coding sequence is TGCAGCGTTGAAGATCTCAAGCAGGGGGGGAACACTGAAGCTTTCTTT.

The gene calls are TRBV7-2 and TRBJ2-1, with 8 bases lining up with TRBD2. The CDR3 totals 16 residues. After removal of 8 bases from V and 5 bases from J, the junction contained 14 bases not matched to a gene. Per germline, CDR1 SGHTA and CDR2 FQGNSA. The DNA for the CDR3 is TGTGCCAGCGGGGGGTCAAGCGGGAGATATAACAATGAGCAGTTCTTC. It is translated as CASGGSSGRYNNEQFF.

The chain employs TRBV4-1 and TRBJ2-5; maybe TRBD2 (6 bases). V was shortened by 4 bases and J by 5 bases, with 14 bases between the two germline ends. Germline values: CDR1 MGHRA, CDR2 YSYEKL. The CDR3 loop spans 14 amino acids. The CDR3 coding sequence is TGCGCCAGCAGCCGACCCCAGGGAGGCGAGACCCAGTACTTC. Its translation is CASSRPQGGETQYF.

The CDR3 DNA is TGCGCCAGCAGCCGCTCTGGCGAGCAGTACTTC. It encodes CASSRSGEQYF. This chain connects TRBV5-1 to TRBJ2-7; no firm D call. Germline V gene lookup returns CDR1 SGHRS and CDR2 YFSETQ. The CDR3 consists of 11 residues. Trimming stripped 4 bases from V and 6 bases from J, with 8 bases between.

On this clone: Other DNA sequences in the same sample also yield this CDR3. The chain joins TRBV11-3 to TRBJ2-3, with D hard to call. Germline CDR1 reads SGHNT; CDR2 reads YENEEA. CDR3 length equals 13 residues. Deletions cut 2 bases from V and 3 bases from J, with 6 bases between. CDR3 in amino acids: CASSLSGTDTQYF. The CDR3 DNA reads TGTGCCAGCAGCTTATCTGGGACAGATACGCAGTATTTT.

The rearrangement links TRBV10-3 to TRBJ2-2; TRBD2 agrees at 14 bases. The CDR3 spans 16 residues. The germline V gene encodes CDR1 ENHRY and CDR2 SYGVKD. Here the CDR3 reads CALGGLAGAPTGELFF. The CDR3 nucleotides are TGTGCTTTAGGGGGACTAGCGGGAGCTCCGACCGGGGAGCTGTTTTTT.

The V and J genes are TRBV14 and TRBJ1-6; D remains ambiguous. The germline gives CDR1 SGHDN, CDR2 FVKESK. V was cut by 4 bases and J by 0 bases, with 10 bases left in between. The CDR3 covers 16 residues. The CDR3 here is CASSRGPSSYNSPLHF. Here the CDR3 DNA reads TGTGCCAGCAGCCGGGGTCCCAGCTCCTATAATTCACCCCTCCACTTT.

A single count supports this clone. The chain links TRBV5-1 to TRBJ2-2; D is possibly TRBD2 (6 bases). Germline-derived CDR1 and CDR2 are SGHRS and YFSETQ. V was shortened by 0 bases and J by 7 bases, with 10 bases between the two germline ends. The CDR3 has 14 residues. DNA of the CDR3: TGCGCCAGCAGCTTGGCGGGAGCGCACGGGGAGCTGTTTTTT. It specifies CASSLAGAHGELFF.

The chain recombines TRBV19 with TRBJ2-3, with 8 bases fitting TRBD2. The J segment lost 1 base and the V segment lost 5 bases, leaving 8 bases of the junction unmatched. CDR3 length: 16 amino acids. From germline, CDR1 is LNHDA and CDR2 SQIVND (reference sequence). CDR3 DNA: TGTGCCAGTAGTTTATGGTCGGGAGGGGGCACAGATACGCAGTATTTT. Translation: CASSLWSGGGTDTQYF.

The chain uses TRBV5-5 and TRBJ2-7; 12 bases map to TRBD2. CDR1 and CDR2 from the germline V gene are SGHKS and YYEKEE (reference sequence). This CDR3 comprises 15 residues. V shed 4 bases, J shed 2 bases, and the junction held 4 bases outside the gene matches. CDR3 DNA: TGTGCCAGCAGCCTAGGACTAGCGGGGACCTACGAGCAGTACTTC. Translated, it gives CASSLGLAGTYEQYF.

The chain couples TRBV18 to TRBJ2-3; 8 nucleotides agree with TRBD1. This CDR3 contains 15 residues. Germline V gene data show CDR1 as KGHSH and CDR2 as LQKENI. V gave up 3 bases and J gave up 4 bases; unmatched junction bases: 6. The CDR3 region has the DNA TGTGCCAGCTCACCCCAATCGGACAGGGCAGATACGCAGTATTTT. Its translation: CASSPQSDRADTQYF. Supplemented by reference TRBV18 and TRBJ2-3, the full variable domain reads NAGVMQNPRHLVRRRGQEARLRCSPMKGHSHVYWYRQLPEEGLKFMVYLQKENIIDESGMPKERFSAEFPKEGPSILRIQQVVRGDSAAYFCASSPQSDRADTQYFGPGTRLTVL.

V gene TRBV10-2 combines with J gene TRBJ1-1; D unclear. This CDR3 has 14 residues. Per the germline V gene, CDR1 is WSHSY and CDR2 is SAAADI. Deletions cut 6 bases from V and 5 bases from J, with 16 bases between. As DNA, the CDR3 is TGCGCCAGCAGACCCCCCCTGGGAGGTACTGAAGCTTTCTTT. It yields the protein CASRPPLGGTEAFF.

The rearrangement joins TRBV5-4 to TRBJ1-5; D remains ambiguous. CDR3 length: 8 residues. Trimming cost V 8 bases and J 7 bases, with 1 base left between them. CDR1 and CDR2 from the germline V gene are SGHNT and YYREEE (reference sequence). The CDR3 sequence: CARQPQHF. The CDR3 DNA follows: TGTGCCAGACAGCCCCAGCATTTT.

V gene TRBV2 combines with J gene TRBJ2-1; D is uncertain. Germline values: CDR1 SNHLY, CDR2 FYNNEI. Trimming removed 10 bases at V and 12 bases at J, with 19 bases between. CDR3 size: 12 residues. The CDR3: CAITPVRPRQFF. The CDR3 region has the DNA TGTGCCATAACCCCTGTTCGGCCTAGGCAGTTCTTC.

The chain joins TRBV18 to TRBJ2-1, with TRBD2 as a possible D gene (6 bases). This CDR3 spans 15 amino acids. V was cut by 6 bases and J by 0 bases, with 12 bases left in between. Germline assignment: CDR1 KGHSH and CDR2 LQKENI. CDR3 region: CASSLASSSYNEQFF. The DNA of the CDR3 is TGTGCCAGCTCGCTAGCGTCAAGCTCCTACAATGAGCAGTTCTTC.

J is TRBJ1-1 and V is TRBV7-3, with D hard to call. CDR1 is SGHTA and CDR2 is FQGTGA in the germline V gene. Trimming took off 1 base at V and 3 bases at J, with 15 bases between the two ends. This CDR3 contains 16 residues. CDR3 sequence (DNA): TGTGCCAGCAGCTTAATTGGTAGAAGTCCCGACACTGAAGCTTTCTTT. It encodes CASSLIGRSPDTEAFF.

The gene calls are TRBV5-1 and TRBJ1-2, with D maybe TRBD1 (5 bases). Germline lookup yields CDR1 SGHRS and CDR2 YFSETQ. V was clipped by 3 bases and J by 0 bases, with 12 bases between them. The CDR3 contains 15 residues. The CDR3 loop reads CASSYGTDANYGYTF. The CDR3 nucleotides are TGCGCCAGCAGCTACGGGACGGATGCTAACTATGGCTACACCTTC.

The V call is TRBV5-4, the J call TRBJ2-5; no reliable D call. Trimming took 2 bases from V and 2 from J, leaving 10 bases between them. Germline CDR1 reads SGHNT; CDR2 reads YYREEE (reference sequence). The CDR3 runs 14 residues. The chain's CDR3 is CASSFATQQETQYF. In DNA form, the CDR3 reads TGTGCCAGCAGCTTTGCCACACAACAAGAGACCCAGTACTTC.

This chain uses TRBV7-2 with TRBJ2-1, with no clear D. The CDR3 is 12 residues long. Germline CDR1 and CDR2: SGHTA and FQGNSA. With 4 bases removed from V and 4 bases from J, the gap between germline ends came to 5 bases. The CDR3 protein is CASSYPYNEQFF. The CDR3 nucleotides are TGTGCCAGCAGCTATCCATACAATGAGCAGTTCTTC.

The chain carries TRBV5-1 and TRBJ2-7; D unclear. Trimming cost V 3 bases and J 2 bases, with 18 bases left between them. Germline V gene data show CDR1 as SGHRS and CDR2 as YFSETQ. The CDR3 totals 16 residues. The CDR3 loop is CASSSAGGSRAYEQYF. In nucleotides, the CDR3 is TGCGCCAGCAGCTCGGCAGGCGGCAGCAGAGCCTACGAGCAGTACTTC.

The chain links TRBV6-1 to TRBJ2-7; 7 bases fit TRBD1. CDR3 length equals 14 residues. Per the germline V gene, CDR1 is MNHNS and CDR2 is SASEGT. J lost 6 bases, V lost 8 bases, and 13 bases had no gene match. CDR3 sequence reads: CASGTTGPLSEQYF. The CDR3 DNA is TGTGCCAGCGGGACGACAGGGCCCCTCTCCGAGCAGTACTTC.

The rearrangement links TRBV7-6 to TRBJ2-2; D unresolved. Trimming pared 4 bases from V and 1 base from J, leaving 7 bases between. This CDR3 is built from 14 residues. CDR1 SGHVS and CDR2 FNYEAQ come from the germline V gene. The DNA for the CDR3 is TGTGCCAGCAGCTCCGACTGGAACACCGGGGAGCTGTTTTTT. Translating gives CASSSDWNTGELFF.

V gene TRBV7-9 combines with J gene TRBJ1-1, with 8 bases matching TRBD1. Germline V CDR1 and CDR2: SEHNR, FQNEAQ (reference sequence). This CDR3 spans 13 amino acids. The trim removed 5 bases at V and 4 bases at J, leaving 3 bases unmatched. CDR3: CASSETGGTEAFF. The CDR3 DNA is TGTGCCAGCAGCGAAACAGGGGGCACTGAAGCTTTCTTT.

The rearrangement joins TRBV6-5 to TRBJ2-6, with D perhaps matching TRBD1 or TRBD2 (5 bases each). Trimming took 0 bases from V and 2 from J, leaving 8 bases between them. CDR3 size: 16 residues. CDR1 is MNHEY, CDR2 SVGAGI, per germline. DNA of the CDR3: TGTGCCAGCAGTTACTCTCGAGGGGCTGGGGCCAACGTCCTGACTTTC. Translated, it gives CASSYSRGAGANVLTF.

The chain recombines TRBV10-3 with TRBJ1-3; D uncertain. Trimming stripped 10 bases from V and 4 bases from J, with 20 bases between. Looked up from germline, CDR1 is ENHRY and CDR2 is SYGVKD. The CDR3 is 15 residues long. In DNA, the CDR3 is TGTGCCAACGCCCCCAGTCTCGAACGGGGAAACACCATATATTTT. Its protein is CANAPSLERGNTIYF.

The rearrangement links TRBV4-1 to TRBJ2-1, with 7 bases fitting TRBD2. Germline V gene sequence: CDR1 MGHRA, CDR2 YSYEKL. The CDR3 sequence is 16 residues long. The junction had 5 bases not matched to a gene; V was cut back by 3 bases and J by 0 bases. The CDR3 sequence is CASSQGRDPSYNEQFF. The DNA for the CDR3 is TGCGCCAGCAGCCAGGGGAGGGACCCCTCCTACAATGAGCAGTTCTTC.

The chain links TRBV5-1 to TRBJ2-2, with D possibly TRBD1 on 5 matching bases. The CDR3 runs 15 residues. The V end lost 3 bases, the J end lost 1 base, and 10 bases lay between the germline ends. Germline-derived CDR1 and CDR2 are SGHRS and YFSETQ. The CDR3 here is CASSSRQQNTGELFF. CDR3 nucleotide sequence: TGCGCCAGCAGCTCCCGACAGCAGAACACCGGGGAGCTGTTTTTT.

Details on this clone: The sample carries other DNA sequences with the same CDR3. The rearrangement joins TRBV6-1 to TRBJ1-5; D uncertain. With 2 bases removed from V and 2 bases from J, the gap between germline ends came to 7 bases. The V gene's germline CDR1 is MNHNS and CDR2 SASEGT. The CDR3 runs to 14 residues. CDR3 sequence: CASSESGGNQPQHF. CDR3 DNA: TGTGCCAGCAGTGAATCGGGTGGCAATCAGCCCCAGCATTTT.